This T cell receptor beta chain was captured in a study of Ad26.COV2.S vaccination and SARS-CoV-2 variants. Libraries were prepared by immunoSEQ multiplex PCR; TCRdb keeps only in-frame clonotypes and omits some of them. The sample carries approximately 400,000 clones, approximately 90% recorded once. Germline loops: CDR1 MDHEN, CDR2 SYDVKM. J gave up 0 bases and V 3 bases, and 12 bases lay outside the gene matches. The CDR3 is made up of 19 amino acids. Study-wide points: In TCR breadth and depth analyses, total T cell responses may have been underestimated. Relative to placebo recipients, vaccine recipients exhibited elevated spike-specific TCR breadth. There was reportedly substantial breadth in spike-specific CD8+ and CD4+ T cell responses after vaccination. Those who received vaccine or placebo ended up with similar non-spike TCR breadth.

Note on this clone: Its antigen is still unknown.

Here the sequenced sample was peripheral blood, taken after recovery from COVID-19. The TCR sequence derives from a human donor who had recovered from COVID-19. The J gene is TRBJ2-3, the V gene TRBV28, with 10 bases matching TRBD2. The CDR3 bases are TGTGCCAGCAGTTTTATCCCAACTAGCGGGGATCTTAGCACAGATACGCAGTATTTT. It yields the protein CASSFIPTSGDLSTDTQYF.